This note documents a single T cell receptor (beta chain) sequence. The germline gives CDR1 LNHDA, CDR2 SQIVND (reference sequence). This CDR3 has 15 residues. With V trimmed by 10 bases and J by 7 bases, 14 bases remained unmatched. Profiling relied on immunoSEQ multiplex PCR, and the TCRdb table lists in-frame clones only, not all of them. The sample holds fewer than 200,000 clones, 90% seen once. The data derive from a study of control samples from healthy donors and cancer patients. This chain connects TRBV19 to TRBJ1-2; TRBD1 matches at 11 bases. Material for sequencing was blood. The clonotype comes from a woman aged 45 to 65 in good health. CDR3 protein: CATQGQGVVSGGYTF. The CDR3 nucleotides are TGTGCCACTCAGGGACAGGGGGTAGTATCTGGTGGCTACACCTTC.